These 6 T cell receptor beta chains share one sample of origin, sequenced in a study of cytomegalovirus exposure and HLA in healthy donors. Researchers ran the PCR with 60 Vbeta and 13 Jbeta primers. Profiled with immunoSEQ multiplex PCR; TCRdb holds only in-frame clones, not every one. Of 65,000 to 90,000 clones listed, roughly four fifths are singletons. The source material was PBMCs. The origin of the receptors is a man younger than 35 in good health and CMV-seronegative.

V usage is TRBV2 and J usage is TRBJ1-3; perhaps TRBD1 as D (5 bases). This CDR3 has 13 amino acids. The germline gives CDR1 SNHLY, CDR2 FYNNEI. Trimming took 3 bases from V and 4 from J, leaving 7 bases between them. Here the CDR3 DNA reads TGTGCCAGCAGTGACCCAGGGGGAAACACCATATATTTT. Protein product: CASSDPGGNTIYF. The full variable domain, rest sourced from reference TRBV2 and TRBJ1-3, is EPEVTQTPSHQVTQMGQEVILRCVPISNHLYFYWYRQILGQKVEFLVSFYNNEISEKSEIFDDQFSVERPDGSNFTLKIRSTKLEDSAMYFCASSDPGGNTIYFGEGSWLTVV.

V is TRBV4-1 and J is TRBJ1-5; 10 nucleotides align to TRBD1. The CDR3 loop spans 16 amino acids. Germline V gene lookup returns CDR1 MGHRA and CDR2 YSYEKL. J lost 6 bases, V lost 0 bases, and 5 bases had no gene match. The CDR3 reads CASSQDWTGGRQPQHF. CDR3 in DNA: TGCGCCAGCAGCCAAGATTGGACAGGGGGACGTCAGCCCCAGCATTTT.

In its sample, this clone was seen a few times. The genes are TRBV6-4 and TRBJ2-2, with 7 nucleotides matching TRBD2. Per germline, CDR1 MRHNA and CDR2 SNTAGT. Trimming at V came to 4 bases and at J to 4 bases, leaving 0 bases not matched to a gene. This CDR3 comprises 13 residues. DNA for the CDR3: TGTGCCAGCAGTGGGACTAGCACCGGGGAGCTGTTTTTT. Protein: CASSGTSTGELFF.

A single count supports this clone. This chain links TRBV30 with TRBJ1-1; possibly TRBD1 for D (5 bases). Deletions cut 0 bases from V and 10 bases from J, with 21 bases between. This CDR3 spans 15 amino acids. Germline V gives CDR1 GTSNPN, CDR2 SVGIG (reference sequence). DNA of the CDR3: TGTGCCTGGAGTGTAGGGGCGGCGAGTAGATCGGGAGCTTTCTTT. It encodes CAWSVGAASRSGAFF.

This chain connects TRBV9 to TRBJ2-3; D ambiguous. Trimming pared 0 bases from V and 0 bases from J, leaving 8 bases between. The CDR3 has 15 residues. Germline assignment: CDR1 SGDLS and CDR2 YYNGEE. The DNA of the CDR3 is TGTGCCAGCAGCGTAGAAGGAGTTAGCACAGATACGCAGTATTTT. It yields the protein CASSVEGVSTDTQYF.

The sample holds one count of this clone. This chain connects TRBV15 to TRBJ2-5; 11 bases map to TRBD2. The CDR3 loop spans 15 amino acids. Looked up from germline, CDR1 is LNHNV and CDR2 is YYDKDF (reference sequence). Trimming cost V 8 bases and J 4 bases; bases outside gene matches: 9. The CDR3 region has the DNA TGTGCCACCGATAGCGGGGGGGTGGGGGCAGAGACCCAGTACTTC. Its protein is CATDSGGVGAETQYF.